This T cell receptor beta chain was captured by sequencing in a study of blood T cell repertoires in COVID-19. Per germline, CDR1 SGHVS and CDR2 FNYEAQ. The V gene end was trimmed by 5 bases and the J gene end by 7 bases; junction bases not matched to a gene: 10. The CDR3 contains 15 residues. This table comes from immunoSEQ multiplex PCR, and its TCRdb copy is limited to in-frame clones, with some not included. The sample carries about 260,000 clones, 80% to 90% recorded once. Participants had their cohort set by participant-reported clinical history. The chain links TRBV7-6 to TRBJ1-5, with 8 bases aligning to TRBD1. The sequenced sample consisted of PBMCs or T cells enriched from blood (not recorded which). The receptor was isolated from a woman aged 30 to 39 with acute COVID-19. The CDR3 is CASSAGQGFGQPQHF. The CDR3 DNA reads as TGTGCCAGCAGCGCAGGACAGGGATTTGGGCAGCCCCAGCATTTT.